This entry lists 9 T cell receptor beta chains sequenced from one sample in a study of T cell responses to AZD1222 COVID-19 vaccine. Measured with immunoSEQ multiplex PCR; TCRdb has only the in-frame clones, and not every one. The table lists under 200,000 clones, 94% of them singletons. This material consisted of peripheral blood, taken on day 0 of AZD1222 vaccination. Every receptor here comes from an adult in good health.

The chain employs TRBV7-8 and TRBJ2-7; the match to TRBD2 covers 10 bases. This CDR3 comprises 13 residues. V lost 5 bases and J lost 6; bases outside the gene matches: 4. Germline loops: CDR1 SGHVS, CDR2 FQNEAQ. CDR3 in amino acids: CASSNIAGGEQYF. DNA for the CDR3: TGTGCCAGCAGCAATATAGCGGGAGGCGAGCAGTACTTC.

This clone was counted only a few times. The chain has TRBV7-9 and TRBJ1-1; D uncertain. CDR3 length: 14 residues. V was cut by 5 bases and J by 1 base, with 11 bases left in between. From germline, CDR1 is SEHNR and CDR2 FQNEAQ (reference sequence). The CDR3: CASSALGGNTEAFF. Written as DNA, the CDR3 is TGTGCCAGCAGCGCCCTCGGCGGGAACACTGAAGCTTTCTTT.

The gene calls are TRBV7-2 and TRBJ2-2; D might be TRBD2 (6 bases). There are 14 residues in the CDR3. Germline lookup yields CDR1 SGHTA and CDR2 FQGNSA. V lost 5 bases and J lost 7, with 14 bases in between. The CDR3 is CASSPVGGDGELFF. The CDR3 region has the DNA TGTGCCAGCAGCCCAGTGGGGGGAGACGGGGAGCTGTTTTTT.

The gene calls are TRBV7-2 and TRBJ1-4; D is possibly TRBD1 (5 bases). Germline lookup yields CDR1 SGHTA and CDR2 FQGNSA. There are 13 residues in the CDR3. V was clipped by 5 bases and J by 11 bases, with 15 bases between them. The CDR3 region has the DNA TGTGCCAGCAGCCATCGGGGGGAGGAGAAACTGTTTTTT. Its translation is CASSHRGEEKLFF.

CDR3 DNA: TGTGCCAGCAGCCAACTAGCTAACACCGGGGAGCTGTTTTTT. It is translated as CASSQLANTGELFF. The chain carries TRBV7-3 and TRBJ2-2, with D perhaps matching TRBD2 (6 bases). The CDR3 totals 14 residues. Germline CDR1 reads SGHTA; CDR2 reads FQGTGA. Trimming shortened V by 5 bases and J by 2 bases, and 9 bases separated the two germline ends.

This chain connects TRBV5-6 to TRBJ2-2, with D tentatively TRBD2 (6 bases). Per the germline V gene, CDR1 is SGHDT and CDR2 is YYEEEE. The germline V and J ends were trimmed by 4 bases and 3 bases, with 10 bases remaining between them. The CDR3 is 14 amino acids. This chain's CDR3 is CASSQEGHTGELFF. CDR3 bases: TGTGCCAGCAGCCAGGAGGGGCACACCGGGGAGCTGTTTTTT.

V and J are TRBV12-3 or TRBV12-4 and TRBJ2-2; D remains ambiguous. Trimming shortened V by 5 bases and J by 6 bases, and 4 bases separated the two germline ends. This CDR3 contains 11 residues. CDR3 DNA: TGTGCCAGCAGTCAGGCCGGGGAGCTGTTTTTT. Translated, it gives CASSQAGELFF.

The rearrangement joins TRBV28 to TRBJ2-7; 11 bases fit TRBD2. Trimming at V came to 6 bases and at J to 1 base, leaving 5 bases not matched to a gene. The germline CDR1 and CDR2 sequences are MDHEN and SYDVKM. The CDR3 runs to 15 residues. The DNA for the CDR3 is TGTGCCAGCAGAGACGGGACTAGCGGTTCCTACGAGCAGTACTTC. This sequence encodes CASRDGTSGSYEQYF.

As DNA, the CDR3 is TGTGCCAGCAGTGAGGGGGGTGGTCGTGTGGCTTTCTTT. Protein sequence: CASSEGGGRVAFF. V is TRBV2 and J is TRBJ1-1; tentative D call: TRBD1 (5 bases). The ends were cut back, 3 bases at V and 11 bases at J, with 16 bases in the middle. The CDR3 has 13 amino acids. Germline CDR1 reads SNHLY; CDR2 reads FYNNEI.